The entry that follows covers one TCR beta chain sequence. Its target is unknown. Sequencing sought depths of 1 in 200,000 to 1 in 1 million T cells. Here immunoSEQ multiplex PCR was the method, and the copy in TCRdb shows in-frame clones only, minus some. The repertoire holds about 140,000 clones, with approximately 80% as singletons. These data originate in a study of cytotoxic CD8 clonotypes in ibrutinib-treated CLL. About the study: Among the patients, over 9 presented as relapsed/refractory and 15 as treatment-naive; roughly 17 showed unmutated IGHV.

Per germline, CDR1 ENHRY and CDR2 SYGVKD. V was clipped by 6 bases and J by 1 base, with 6 bases between them. The CDR3 runs to 13 residues. Regarding the study as a whole: Circulating CD8+ T-cell counts were tracked by baseline clonality, which exceeded that of age-matched healthy donors.

The sample here was PBMCs, taken after 36 months of ibrutinib treatment. This receptor was taken from a human donor with chronic lymphocytic leukemia. The chain couples TRBV10-3 to TRBJ2-2; the D gene is possibly TRBD2 (6 bases). As DNA, the CDR3 is TGTGCCATCAGGCGGGAGAACACCGGGGAGCTGTTTTTT. It encodes CAIRRENTGELFF.